Each of the 16 T cell receptor beta chains below was sequenced from the same sample in a study of response to subunit inactivated influenza vaccine. TCRdb redid the calling of the RT-PCR reads with MiXCR, one entry per CDR3 protein. This sample has under 200,000 distinct CDR3 sequences; about 11% occur once, and the top ten carry around 12%. The material was non-naive T cells sorted from PBMCs, obtained roughly 6 weeks after vaccination. The receptors were gathered from a man in his forties or fifties who received an inactivated influenza vaccine.

This clonotype was counted between two and nine times. The chain links TRBV2 to TRBJ1-4, with 8 bases fitting TRBD1. The CDR3 loop spans 14 amino acids. Germline CDR1 and CDR2: SNHLY and FYNNEI. J lost 3 bases, V lost 5 bases, and 2 bases had no gene match. The CDR3: CASSRQGPNEKLFF. In nucleotides, the CDR3 is TGTGCCAGCAGTCGACAGGGGCCTAATGAAAAACTGTTTTTT.

The chain joins TRBV20-1 to TRBJ1-6; D not certain. CDR3 length: 16 amino acids. From germline, CDR1 is DFQATT and CDR2 SNEGSKA (reference sequence). The germline V and J ends were trimmed by 1 base and 4 bases, with 14 bases remaining between them. This CDR3 is CSARVGSATYNSPLHF. The CDR3 DNA follows: TGCAGTGCTAGAGTGGGCAGCGCGACGTATAATTCACCCCTCCACTTT.

The genes are TRBV27 and TRBJ2-2; 7 bases align to TRBD2. J gave up 6 bases and V 5 bases, and 6 bases lay outside the gene matches. CDR1 is MNHEY and CDR2 is SMNVEV in the germline V gene (reference sequence). CDR3 size: 14 residues. CDR3 in amino acids: CASSPGGEPGELFF. CDR3 bases: TGTGCCAGCAGTCCTGGGGGGGAGCCCGGGGAGCTGTTTTTT.

The sample holds a few counts of this clonotype. V gene TRBV18 combines with J gene TRBJ2-1; 9 positions match TRBD2. J was trimmed by 3 bases and V by 2 bases; bases with no gene match: 8. CDR1 and CDR2 (germline): KGHSH, LQKENI. The length of the CDR3 is 17 residues. CDR3 loop: CASSPSVGTSFYNEQFF. The CDR3 DNA reads TGTGCCAGCTCACCAAGTGTTGGGACTAGCTTCTACAATGAGCAGTTCTTC.

This clonotype appeared a few times. V usage is TRBV30 and J usage is TRBJ1-6; D remains unclear. CDR3 length: 12 amino acids. V was trimmed by 4 bases and J by 11 bases, leaving 12 bases between them. Germline CDR1 is GTSNPN and CDR2 is SVGIG (reference sequence). Here the CDR3 reads CAWTVGRTPLHF. The CDR3 DNA is TGTGCCTGGACGGTCGGGAGGACACCCCTCCACTTT.

As concerns this clonotype: The junction departs from the called germline gene at one end, perhaps through a read error. The chain recombines TRBV7-7 with TRBJ2-1; 9 bases align to TRBD2. Germline CDR1 and CDR2: SSHAT and FNYEAQ (reference sequence). This CDR3 spans 15 amino acids. The CDR3 DNA follows: TGTGCTAGCAGCCCAGCGGGGGGCCCATACAATGAGCAGTTCTTC. This encodes CASSPAGGPYNEQFF.

V and J are TRBV14 and TRBJ1-2, with 7 nucleotides matching TRBD1. The CDR3 extends over 14 amino acids. Germline lookup yields CDR1 SGHDN and CDR2 FVKESK. Unmatched junction bases numbered 3, after V lost 0 bases and J lost 5 bases. The chain's CDR3 is CASSQDQGGYGYTF. The CDR3 DNA reads as TGTGCCAGCAGCCAAGATCAGGGGGGATATGGCTACACCTTC.

This clonotype was counted a few times. The genes are TRBV11-1 and TRBJ2-5, with 7 positions matching TRBD1. The J segment lost 5 bases and the V segment lost 5 bases, leaving 8 bases of the junction unmatched. CDR1 and CDR2 from the germline V gene are SGHAT and FQDESV (reference sequence). There are 14 residues in the CDR3. DNA of the CDR3: TGTGCCAGCAGCACGAGACAGGGCGGGGAGACCCAGTACTTC. This codes for CASSTRQGGETQYF.

Here the CDR3 DNA reads TGTGCCTGGAGTGAGGGAGGGGACTACTTCAAAAACATTCAGTACTTC. Translated: CAWSEGGDYFKNIQYF. The chain employs TRBV30 and TRBJ2-4; 7 bases are shared with TRBD2. V gave up 1 base and J gave up 3 bases; unmatched junction bases: 9. This CDR3 is 16 amino acids long. Germline loops: CDR1 GTSNPN, CDR2 SVGIG (reference sequence).

There are many counts of this clonotype. This rearrangement joins TRBV29-1 to TRBJ2-2; 7 bases are shared with TRBD2. Trimming at V came to 4 bases and at J to 3 bases, leaving 2 bases not matched to a gene. The CDR3 is 13 residues long. CDR1 and CDR2 from the germline V gene are SQVTM and ANQGSEA. The CDR3: CSVGSGDTGELFF. The CDR3 DNA sequence: TGCAGCGTTGGAAGCGGGGACACCGGGGAGCTGTTTTTT.

This clonotype was counted between two and nine times. The gene calls are TRBV20-1 and TRBJ2-3; D is ambiguous. Germline V lookup: CDR1 DFQATT, CDR2 SNEGSKA (reference sequence). V lost 6 bases to trimming and J lost 6 bases, with 13 bases between them. The CDR3 is made up of 12 amino acids. Here the CDR3 reads CSALRATDTQYF. The CDR3 bases are TGCAGTGCCCTAAGGGCTACGGATACGCAGTATTTT.

This clonotype was recorded a few times. This rearrangement joins TRBV4-2 to TRBJ2-5; tentatively, D is TRBD1 or TRBD2 (5 bases each). Per the germline V gene, CDR1 is LGHNA and CDR2 is YNFKEQ. The CDR3 spans 15 residues. Trimming left V 1 base short and J 0 bases short, with 9 bases between. This CDR3 reads CASSQVGADQETQYF. The CDR3 DNA reads TGTGCCAGCAGCCAAGTCGGGGCAGACCAAGAGACCCAGTACTTC.

J is TRBJ1-3 and V is TRBV2; 7 positions agree with TRBD1. Germline V lookup: CDR1 SNHLY, CDR2 FYNNEI. The CDR3 has 15 amino acids. V was clipped by 6 bases and J by 0 bases; unmatched bases: 5. DNA for the CDR3: TGTGCCAGCAGCTCCAGGGGGATCTCTGGAAACACCATATATTTT. Protein: CASSSRGISGNTIYF. The full variable domain, in which reference TRBV2 and TRBJ1-3 provide the parts outside the CDR3, is EPEVTQTPSHQVTQMGQEVILRCVPISNHLYFYWYRQILGQKVEFLVSFYNNEISEKSEIFDDQFSVERPDGSNFTLKIRSTKLEDSAMYFCASSSRGISGNTIYFGEGSWLTVV.

This clonotype was seen many times. The rearrangement links TRBV12-3 or TRBV12-4 to TRBJ2-7; a possible D gene is TRBD2 (7 bases). V lost 6 bases, J lost 4 bases, and 16 bases lay in between. The CDR3 is 14 amino acids. The CDR3 region is CASSWGGPLYEQYF. The CDR3 DNA reads as TGTGCCAGCAGCTGGGGGGGCCCTTTATACGAGCAGTACTTC.

This sequence joins TRBV4-2 and TRBJ2-5; 7 bases fit TRBD1. Germline V CDR1 and CDR2: LGHNA, YNFKEQ. V shed 4 bases, J shed 3 bases, and the junction held 5 bases outside the gene matches. The CDR3 extends over 14 amino acids. The CDR3 loop is CASSLRGTEETQYF. The CDR3 DNA follows: TGTGCCAGCAGCCTCAGGGGGACCGAAGAGACCCAGTACTTC.

The rearrangement links TRBV27 to TRBJ1-1; D gene uncertain. In germline, CDR1 is MNHEY, CDR2 SMNVEV (reference sequence). V lost 3 bases to trimming and J lost 4 bases, with 12 bases between them. The CDR3 has 14 amino acids. The CDR3 loop reads CASSFGVVGTEAFF. DNA of the CDR3: TGTGCCAGCAGTTTCGGGGTGGTGGGCACTGAAGCTTTCTTT.